Shown below are 14 T cell receptor beta chains from a single sample sequenced in a study of CD8 T cells in ankylosing spondylitis. TCRdb re-derived calls from the 5' RACE reads in MiXCR, one entry per CDR3 protein. Of around 130,000 distinct CDR3 sequences in the sample, about a tenth are singletons; the top ten hold approximately 3.6%. Sequenced sample: blood, either unsorted or a sorted T cell fraction (not recorded which). The receptors come from a male donor with ankylosing spondylitis or in good health (not recorded which).

The rearrangement joins TRBV12-3 or TRBV12-4 to TRBJ2-7; 9 positions agree with TRBD1. V trimming: 6 bases; J trimming: 3 bases; junction bases outside the gene matches: 6. This CDR3 has 14 residues. CDR3 sequence reads: CASRHGQGNYEQYF. Here the CDR3 DNA reads TGTGCCAGCAGGCATGGACAGGGGAACTACGAGCAGTACTTC.

This clonotype was seen ten or more times. The chain has TRBV10-3 and TRBJ2-5; D not resolved. The CDR3 is 13 residues long. The V end was cut by 0 bases, the J end by 5 bases, with 7 bases between. From germline, CDR1 is ENHRY and CDR2 SYGVKD. The CDR3 here is CAISESGAETQYF. CDR3 nucleotides: TGTGCCATCAGTGAGTCCGGTGCGGAGACCCAGTACTTC.

In this sample, this clonotype turned up a few times. CDR3: CASSKTGGTGRMAGANVLTF. The CDR3 DNA reads TGCGCCAGCAGCAAGACAGGGGGCACTGGTCGTATGGCTGGGGCCAACGTCCTGACTTTC. This chain links TRBV5-1 with TRBJ2-6, with TRBD1 matching 10 bases. The CDR3 has 20 residues. V lost 4 bases to trimming and J lost 2 bases; unmatched junction nucleotides: 15. The germline V gene has CDR1 SGHRS and CDR2 YFSETQ.

At least ten counts were recorded for this clonotype. This chain joins TRBV15 and TRBJ2-7; 9 bases align to TRBD2. This CDR3 contains 17 residues. Germline-derived CDR1 and CDR2 are LNHNV and YYDKDF (reference sequence). With V trimmed by 0 bases and J by 4 bases, 10 bases remained unmatched. CDR3 protein: CATSRDPALAGSYEQYF. The CDR3 DNA sequence: TGTGCCACCAGCAGAGATCCGGCCCTAGCGGGATCTTACGAGCAGTACTTC.

The CDR3 DNA follows: TGTGCCAGCAGCCCGTGGACACTCCAAGAGACCCAGTACTTC. This encodes CASSPWTLQETQYF. The chain couples TRBV3-1 to TRBJ2-5; a weak D match, TRBD1 (5 bases). Trimming pared 4 bases from V and 1 base from J, leaving 10 bases between. The germline V gene has CDR1 LGHDT and CDR2 YNNKEL (reference sequence). The length of the CDR3 is 14 residues.

This clonotype showed up many times. The rearrangement uses TRBV5-1 and TRBJ2-2; D is undetermined. The CDR3 is made up of 15 amino acids. The V gene's germline CDR1 is SGHRS and CDR2 YFSETQ. Trimming left V 4 bases short and J 3 bases short, with 13 bases between. The CDR3 sequence is CASSAMPPHTGELFF. CDR3 nucleotide sequence: TGCGCCAGCAGCGCCATGCCCCCACACACCGGGGAGCTGTTTTTT. Complete variable domain (other parts from reference TRBV5-1 and TRBJ2-2): KAGVTQTPRYLIKTRGQQVTLSCSPISGHRSVSWYQQTPGQGLQFLFEYFSETQRNKGNFPGRFSGRQFSNSRSEMNVSTLELGDSALYLCASSAMPPHTGELFFGEGSRLTVL.

This clonotype was seen repeatedly, ten times or more. The chain employs TRBV11-1 and TRBJ2-6, with TRBD2 identical over 10 bases. The germline CDR1 and CDR2 sequences are SGHAT and FQDESV (reference sequence). This CDR3 spans 21 amino acids. J was trimmed by 0 bases and V by 1 base; bases with no gene match: 12. The CDR3 is CASSLVPGLAPVYSGANVLTF. The CDR3 nucleotides read TGTGCCAGCAGCTTAGTTCCGGGACTAGCGCCTGTCTACTCTGGGGCCAACGTCCTGACTTTC.

The chain recombines TRBV7-2 with TRBJ2-3; perhaps TRBD2 as D (7 bases). CDR1 and CDR2 from the germline V gene are SGHTA and FQGNSA. The V gene lost 7 bases and the J gene lost 6 bases, with 17 bases spanning the gap. The CDR3 extends over 14 amino acids. The CDR3 is CASTAGLGGDTQYF. The DNA for the CDR3 is TGTGCCAGCACCGCTGGACTAGGGGGGGATACGCAGTATTTT.

To note about this clonotype: A read error is possible here, since a much larger clone lies one base away. The V and J genes are TRBV12-3 or TRBV12-4 and TRBJ1-6; TRBD1 matches at 9 bases. The CDR3 is made up of 15 amino acids. The V gene end was trimmed by 4 bases and the J gene end by 8 bases; junction bases not matched to a gene: 6. CDR3 amino acids: CASSSRTGEYSPLHF. The CDR3 coding sequence is TGTGCCAGCAGTTCCCGGACAGGGGAATATTCACCCCTCCACTTT.

This clonotype was recorded many times. J is TRBJ2-1 and V is TRBV20-1; 7 bases fit TRBD1. CDR3 size: 14 residues. From germline, CDR1 is DFQATT and CDR2 SNEGSKA (reference sequence). The V gene end was trimmed by 6 bases and the J gene end by 2 bases; junction bases not matched to a gene: 7. CDR3 sequence (DNA): TGCAGTGCGAACCGGGACAGTACCTACAATGAGCAGTTCTTC. This translates into CSANRDSTYNEQFF.

This clonotype was seen many times. This chain links TRBV7-2 with TRBJ2-1; possible D gene TRBD1, 6 bases. V lost 5 bases to trimming and J lost 6 bases, with 20 bases between them. Germline CDR1 SGHTA, CDR2 FQGNSA. This CDR3 is 16 amino acids long. CDR3 amino acids: CASSPQTGTTANEQFF. CDR3 coding DNA: TGTGCCAGCAGCCCCCAGACCGGGACAACGGCCAATGAGCAGTTCTTC.

This clonotype was picked up many times. This chain links TRBV12-3 or TRBV12-4 with TRBJ2-1; 8 nucleotides match TRBD2. The CDR3 loop spans 14 amino acids. V was clipped by 6 bases and J by 6 bases; unmatched bases: 7. As DNA, the CDR3 is TGTGCCAGCAGGAGCGGGAGAAGGTTCAATGAGCAGTTCTTC. This codes for CASRSGRRFNEQFF.

This clonotype was observed many times. Here the CDR3 reads CASSPGTSSDTQYF. CDR3 nucleotide sequence: TGTGCCAGCTCACCGGGGACTAGCTCAGATACGCAGTATTTT. V gene TRBV18 combines with J gene TRBJ2-3; 9 positions match TRBD2. The CDR3 extends over 14 amino acids. V was pared by 3 bases and J by 4 bases, with 2 bases of the junction left unmatched. Per the germline V gene, CDR1 is KGHSH and CDR2 is LQKENI.

J is TRBJ2-1 and V is TRBV7-2, with no clear D. Germline V gene data show CDR1 as SGHTA and CDR2 as FQGNSA. Trimming left V 1 base short and J 8 bases short, with 9 bases between. The CDR3 totals 13 residues. CDR3 coding DNA: TGTGCCAGCAGCTTAGAATTAGCCGATGAGCAGTTCTTC. Residues: CASSLELADEQFF. The variable domain in full, with the rest retrieved from reference TRBV7-2 and TRBJ2-1, is GAGVSQSPSNKVTEKGKDVELRCDPISGHTALYWYRQSLGQGLEFLIYFQGNSAPDKSGLPSDRFSAERTGGSVSTLTIQRTQQEDSAVYLCASSLELADEQFFGPGTRLTVL.